This T cell receptor (beta chain) was profiled in a study of blood T cell repertoires in COVID-19. The CDR3 covers 12 residues. The J segment lost 8 bases and the V segment lost 6 bases, leaving 5 bases of the junction unmatched. Germline CDR1 and CDR2: MNHEY and SVGAGI. As originally analysed: Reference gene primers were amplified, and this amplification served to estimate nucleated cell counts. The repertoire was sequenced with immunoSEQ multiplex PCR; TCRdb's copy has only in-frame clones and lacks some. That table supplies the V and J calls and clone size; D and trimming were determined from the DNA. The sample has approximately 270,000 clones, 84% seen once; the top ten hold around 14%. Followed longitudinally, the Seattle patients had been enrolled during active infection.

The TCR comes from a person aged 65 to 85 with COVID-19, enrolled during active disease. The sample comprised peripheral blood. The rearrangement links TRBV6-5 to TRBJ1-1, with 8 bases identical to TRBD1. Here the CDR3 DNA reads TGTGCCAGCAGGAGCGGGGACAGGGAAGCTTTCTTT. Translated: CASRSGDREAFF.